The T cell receptor beta chain under discussion was sequenced for a study of blood T cell repertoires in COVID-19. Study-level information: Specimens from acute and convalescent COVID-19 originated in the United States, Italy and Spain. T cells, B-cell-depleted T cells, or PBMCs provided the cDNA or gDNA that served as material.

The CDR3 spans 16 residues. The V gene end was trimmed by 6 bases and the J gene end by 10 bases; junction bases not matched to a gene: 11. CDR1 and CDR2 (germline): MDHEN, SYDVKM. Authors' processing steps: Reference gene primer amplification gave nucleated cell count estimates. The method was immunoSEQ multiplex PCR; TCRdb's version includes in-frame clones alone and lacks a portion of them. V, J and clone size are those of that table, while D and trimming were read from the DNA. The sample gives some 230,000 clones, roughly 85% of which show up once; 2.9% is in the top ten. The V call is TRBV28, the J call TRBJ2-1, with 14 bases aligning to TRBD2. The source is a middle-aged man who had recovered from COVID-19. Sequences were obtained from peripheral blood. In DNA form, the CDR3 reads TGTGCCAGCAGACCCCCGCGACTAGCGGGAGGGCCAGAGCAGTTCTTC. Encoded protein: CASRPPRLAGGPEQFF.